This T cell receptor (beta chain) came from a study of T cells in Graves' hyperthyroidism and ophthalmopathy. Study results and limitations: Blood held most thyroid clonotypes expanded above 0.001 frequency. Stable hyperthyroidism was told apart from ophthalmopathy by a model built on 13 V-J features.

From germline, CDR1 is MDHEN and CDR2 SYDVKM. With V trimmed by 3 bases and J by 2 bases, 7 bases remained unmatched. The CDR3 sequence is 15 residues long. This clonotype has ten or more counts. Its target is not known. The CDR3 regions of TCR beta were amplified from RNA transcripts. The HTBI primer set served for first-round RT-PCR of the TCR CDR3. One entry per CDR3 protein, called by TCRdb with MiXCR from the multiplex PCR reads. The sample has 280,000 or so distinct CDR3 sequences, 13% to 15% seen once. Material: blood. This receptor was taken from a woman in her 50s with Graves' hyperthyroidism that later progressed to Graves' ophthalmopathy. This chain uses TRBV28 with TRBJ2-7; 7 nucleotides match TRBD2. For the CDR3, the DNA is TGTGCCAGCAGTTTCCTAGCGGATCACCCCTACGAGCAGTACTTC. Translated: CASSFLADHPYEQYF.